Described below is a single TCR beta chain sequence and its context. MiXCR was run by TCRdb on the 5' RACE reads, yielding one entry per CDR3 protein. The sample comprises 80,000 to 100,000 distinct CDR3 sequences, more than 9% of which are singletons, and under 8% rests with the top ten. This sample was included in a study of early T cells in non-severe SARS-CoV-2 infection. CDR3 size: 15 residues. The V end lost 3 bases, the J end lost 5 bases, and 13 bases lay between the germline ends. This TCR was sampled from an adult who was a healthcare worker with PCR-confirmed SARS-CoV-2 infection or an uninfected control (not recorded which). The sequenced sample was whole blood. The rearrangement links TRBV12-3 or TRBV12-4 to TRBJ2-2; D possibly uses TRBD1 or TRBD2 (6 bases each). In DNA form, the CDR3 reads TGTGCCAGCAGTTTGCCAACAGGGAGGACCGGGGAGCTGTTTTTT. It specifies CASSLPTGRTGELFF.